This T cell receptor beta chain was found in a study of CD8+CD57+ T cells in acquired aplastic anemia. Genomic DNA constituted the template upon which TCR beta VDJ and CDR3 profiling was performed. Each CDR3 protein is one row after TCRdb ran MiXCR on the reads. Here the sample spans around 200,000 distinct CDR3 sequences, 45% to 60% being singletons. For sequencing, patients were chosen who had shown expansion of CD8+CD57+ cells by flow cytometry. A word on this clonotype: A much larger clone is a single base away; this may be a read error.

This CDR3 is built from 17 residues. Deletions cut 3 bases from V and 5 bases from J, with 23 bases between. Germline assignment: CDR1 SGHRS and CDR2 YFSETQ. This receptor was taken from a human donor with aplastic anemia. The sample comprised sorted CD4+, CD8+, or CD8+CD57+ T cells (not recorded which) from PBMCs. This chain links TRBV5-1 with TRBJ2-5, with D perhaps TRBD1 (7 bases). CDR3 nucleotides: TGCGCCAGCAGCTGGGGGGAGACAGGGCGTTTTGGGGAGACCCAGTACTTC. It codes for CASSWGETGRFGETQYF.